The rows below give T cell receptor beta chains drawn from one sample of a study of T-cell reconstitution after alpha-beta-depleted transplantation in children. Each CDR3 protein is one row after TCRdb ran MiXCR on the PCR reads. The sample comprises around 500,000 distinct CDR3 sequences, about 21% of which are singletons, and 11% to 15% rests with the top ten. Sequenced here: PBMCs, mostly from graft donor cells, sampled 360 days after TCRalphabeta/CD19-depleted stem cell transplant. The receptors here all came from a boy younger than two who had a stem cell transplant for acute myeloid leukemia, so the T cells may come from the graft donor. The CDR3 runs from the conserved cysteine through the conserved F or W. A D gene is named only where the DNA matches it firmly. A clone size is listed for some rows: how often the clone was seen (once, few, many), or a class if it is expanded.

J: TRBJ2-7; size: NA; V: TRBV20-1; D: TRBD2; DNA: TGCAGTGCTATCCCCTCGGGACTAGTCTACGAGCAGTACTTC; CDR3: CSAIPSGLVYEQYF
J: TRBJ1-2; size: NA; V: TRBV12-3/TRBV12-4; D: NA; DNA: TGTGCCAGCAGTTTCCTGACCACAGCTAACTATGGCTACACCTTC; CDR3: CASSFLTTANYGYTF
J: TRBJ2-1; size: few; V: TRBV10-3; D: TRBD2; DNA: TGTGCCATCAGTGGGTCACTAGCGGACAATGAGCAGTTCTTC; CDR3: CAISGSLADNEQFF
J: TRBJ2-3; size: NA; V: TRBV12-2; D: NA; DNA: TGTGCAAGTCGCGTCACACAAAGTACGGGCACAGATACGCAGTATTTT; CDR3: CASRVTQSTGTDTQYF
J: TRBJ2-1; size: NA; V: TRBV20-1; D: TRBD2; DNA: TGCAGTGCTCCACCCAGGGATGGACTAGCGGGGGGCCGAGAGCAGTTCTTC; CDR3: CSAPPRDGLAGGREQFF
J: TRBJ1-2; size: many; V: TRBV29-1; D: NA; DNA: TGCAGCGTTGAAGCCTACAGGGAGTACGGCTACACCTTC; CDR3: CSVEAYREYGYTF
J: TRBJ2-2; size: many; V: TRBV11-2; D: NA; DNA: TGTGCCAGCAGCACGATGTGGCAGGGGAGCACCGGGGAGCTGTTTTTT; CDR3: CASSTMWQGSTGELFF
J: TRBJ2-1; size: many; V: TRBV13; D: TRBD2; DNA: TGTGCCAGCAGCTTAGTGGCCGGCCCTAGCGGGGTCTACAATGAGCAGTTCTTC; CDR3: CASSLVAGPSGVYNEQFF
J: TRBJ2-7; size: few; V: TRBV4-2; D: TRBD1; DNA: TGTGCCAGCAGCCAGCCCGGGACAGGTCACTCCTACGAGCAGTACTTC; CDR3: CASSQPGTGHSYEQYF
J: TRBJ2-1; size: NA; V: TRBV7-2; D: NA; DNA: TGTGCCAGCAGCTTTACCGCAGACTACAATGAGCAGTTCTTC; CDR3: CASSFTADYNEQFF
J: TRBJ1-5; size: once; V: TRBV6-1; D: NA; DNA: TGTGCCAGCAGCCCCTTACAGGGAAGGCGCAATCAGCCCCAGCATTTT; CDR3: CASSPLQGRRNQPQHF
J: TRBJ2-7; size: NA; V: TRBV14; D: TRBD1; DNA: TGTGCCAGCAGCCAAGGACAGGGCCTCGAGCAGTACTTC; CDR3: CASSQGQGLEQYF
J: TRBJ2-3; size: NA; V: TRBV20-1; D: TRBD1; DNA: TGCAGTGCGCACCTCAGGGACCGGGACAGGCCTAGCACAGATACGCAGTATTTT; CDR3: CSAHLRDRDRPSTDTQYF
J: TRBJ2-3; size: NA; V: TRBV29-1; D: NA; DNA: TGCAGCGTTGAAAACGGAGCACCAGATACGCAGTATTTT; CDR3: CSVENGAPDTQYF
J: TRBJ1-6; size: many; V: TRBV28; D: NA; DNA: TGTGCCAGCAGTTTAGGGCAGACTAATTCACCCCTCCACTTT; CDR3: CASSLGQTNSPLHF
J: TRBJ2-2; size: NA; V: TRBV20-1; D: NA; DNA: TGCAGTGCTAGAGTGCGCGGGGCTACCGGGGAGCTGTTTTTT; CDR3: CSARVRGATGELFF
J: TRBJ2-7; size: many; V: TRBV5-1; D: NA; DNA: TGCGCCAGCAGCCCGGACACCTCCTACGAGCAGTACTTC; CDR3: CASSPDTSYEQYF
J: TRBJ2-3; size: many; V: TRBV20-1; D: NA; DNA: TGCAGTGCTCAAAAGGACGGCCCAGATACGCAGTATTTT; CDR3: CSAQKDGPDTQYF
J: TRBJ1-6; size: few; V: TRBV12-3/TRBV12-4; D: NA; DNA: TGTGCCAGCAGCCGGGATCCGAGAGGTTCACCCCTCCACTTT; CDR3: CASSRDPRGSPLHF
J: TRBJ2-3; size: few; V: TRBV7-9; D: TRBD2; DNA: TGTGCCAGCACCCCCCGAGGGGGAGCGGGAGGCACAGATACGCAGTATTTT; CDR3: CASTPRGGAGGTDTQYF
J: TRBJ2-5; size: NA; V: TRBV4-2; D: TRBD1; DNA: TGTGCCAGCAGCCAACCATCCGGGACAGGGTTTAAGGAGACCCAGTACTTC; CDR3: CASSQPSGTGFKETQYF
J: TRBJ1-2; size: few; V: TRBV9; D: NA; DNA: TGTGCCAGCAGCATCCCGGGGGATGGCTACACCTTC; CDR3: CASSIPGDGYTF
J: TRBJ1-5; size: few; V: TRBV9; D: NA; DNA: TGTGCCAGCAGCGTGGCCCCTTCGCAGCCCCAGCATTTT; CDR3: CASSVAPSQPQHF
J: TRBJ2-7; size: many; V: TRBV29-1; D: NA; DNA: TGCAGCGTTGGTTGGGGGCAGCTCTACGAGCAGTACTTC; CDR3: CSVGWGQLYEQYF
J: TRBJ1-3; size: few; V: TRBV29-1; D: NA; DNA: TGCAGCGTTGCAGTGGCAGGCTCTGGAAACACCATATATTTT; CDR3: CSVAVAGSGNTIYF
J: TRBJ2-3; size: NA; V: TRBV6-5; D: TRBD2; DNA: TGTGCCAGCAGTTACTCGGGAGGGTTGCCAGATACGCAGTATTTT; CDR3: CASSYSGGLPDTQYF
J: TRBJ2-5; size: many; V: TRBV12-3/TRBV12-4; D: TRBD2; DNA: TGTGCCAGCACCCCTAGCGGGGGGGCAGAGACCCAGTACTTC; CDR3: CASTPSGGAETQYF